This TCR beta chain originates from a study of T cells after yellow fever vaccination. The CDR3 sequence is 15 residues long. Germline CDR1 and CDR2: SEHNR and FQNEAQ (reference sequence). Losses at the gene ends were 5 bases for V and 0 bases for J; bases not matched to a gene: 1. This clonotype was observed at least ten times. Template-switching 5'RACE yielded the TCR cDNA; a universal primer site and UMIs were added in the process. MiXCR, run by TCRdb on the 5' RACE reads, gives a single entry per CDR3 protein. This table holds hundreds of thousands of distinct CDR3 sequences, about 12% found once.

The material was PBMCs, obtained on the day of the yellow fever booster vaccination. The J gene is TRBJ2-7, the V gene TRBV7-9, with 13 nucleotides matching TRBD2. The clonotype was recovered from a man aged 25 to 40 who received the YFV17D yellow fever vaccine. CDR3 nucleotide sequence: TGTGCCAGCAGCCGGACTAGCGGGAGCTCCTACGAGCAGTACTTC. Protein sequence: CASSRTSGSSYEQYF.